A single sample is the source of the 6 T cell receptor beta chains below, sequenced in a study of shared clonotypes between healthy human individuals. Produced via immunoSEQ multiplex PCR; TCRdb's table is partial and in-frame only. The data hold about 2.4 million clones, with approximately 94% observed a single time. The specimen sequenced was naive CD4+ T cells sorted from blood. Stated subset: CD45RA+ positively selected. The receptor set was obtained from a man younger than 30 in good health.

This clone was seen just once. The chain uses TRBV5-4 and TRBJ1-4; 8 bases map to TRBD1. This CDR3 contains 16 residues. Germline lookup yields CDR1 SGHNT and CDR2 YYREEE (reference sequence). The J segment lost 0 bases and the V segment lost 4 bases, leaving 5 bases of the junction unmatched. The CDR3, as DNA: TGTGCCAGCAGCGCTGGACAGGGCCCAACTAATGAAAAACTGTTTTTT. It encodes CASSAGQGPTNEKLFF.

CDR3 in amino acids: CASTTGAPNTEAFF. CDR3 DNA: TGTGCCAGCACCACCGGTGCACCGAACACTGAAGCTTTCTTT. The chain is built from TRBV6-6 and TRBJ1-1, with no clear D. The V end lost 7 bases, the J end lost 1 base, and 13 bases lay between the germline ends. The germline gives CDR1 MNHNY, CDR2 SVGAGI (reference sequence). The CDR3 is 14 residues long.

Notes on this clone: This sample includes further DNA sequences coding for the same CDR3. The rearrangement links TRBV5-1 to TRBJ2-2, with D perhaps TRBD2 (5 bases). Germline V gene sequence: CDR1 SGHRS, CDR2 YFSETQ. The CDR3 length is 15 residues. Trimming pared 4 bases from V and 3 bases from J, leaving 13 bases between. This CDR3 reads CASSRTSLDTGELFF. The CDR3 DNA reads TGCGCCAGCAGCCGTACTAGTTTAGACACCGGGGAGCTGTTTTTT.

This clone was observed once. The rearrangement links TRBV6-5 to TRBJ1-6; 9 nucleotides align to TRBD1. The V and J ends lost 6 bases and 6 bases, in that order; junction bases with no gene match: 3. Germline-derived CDR1 and CDR2 are MNHEY and SVGAGI. The CDR3 consists of 14 residues. The DNA of the CDR3 is TGTGCCAGCAGCTGGACAGGGGCTAATTCACCCCTCCACTTT. Its protein is CASSWTGANSPLHF.

V and J are TRBV18 and TRBJ1-1, with D possibly matching TRBD1 (5 bases). The germline CDR1 and CDR2 sequences are KGHSH and LQKENI. V gave up 5 bases and J gave up 1 base, with 14 bases separating them. There are 15 residues in the CDR3. The chain's CDR3 is CASSSMVQGNTEAFF. CDR3 nucleotides: TGTGCCAGCTCATCCATGGTGCAGGGGAACACTGAAGCTTTCTTT.

The CDR3 region has the DNA TGTGCCAGCAGCTCGGTTTTAAGGACAGGGATAAATGAGCAGTTCTTC. Its translation: CASSSVLRTGINEQFF. The V gene is TRBV5-6, the J gene TRBJ2-1; 8 bases are a match to TRBD1. The CDR3 consists of 16 residues. After removal of 3 bases from V and 7 bases from J, the junction contained 12 bases not matched to a gene. Germline CDR1 is SGHDT and CDR2 is YYEEEE.